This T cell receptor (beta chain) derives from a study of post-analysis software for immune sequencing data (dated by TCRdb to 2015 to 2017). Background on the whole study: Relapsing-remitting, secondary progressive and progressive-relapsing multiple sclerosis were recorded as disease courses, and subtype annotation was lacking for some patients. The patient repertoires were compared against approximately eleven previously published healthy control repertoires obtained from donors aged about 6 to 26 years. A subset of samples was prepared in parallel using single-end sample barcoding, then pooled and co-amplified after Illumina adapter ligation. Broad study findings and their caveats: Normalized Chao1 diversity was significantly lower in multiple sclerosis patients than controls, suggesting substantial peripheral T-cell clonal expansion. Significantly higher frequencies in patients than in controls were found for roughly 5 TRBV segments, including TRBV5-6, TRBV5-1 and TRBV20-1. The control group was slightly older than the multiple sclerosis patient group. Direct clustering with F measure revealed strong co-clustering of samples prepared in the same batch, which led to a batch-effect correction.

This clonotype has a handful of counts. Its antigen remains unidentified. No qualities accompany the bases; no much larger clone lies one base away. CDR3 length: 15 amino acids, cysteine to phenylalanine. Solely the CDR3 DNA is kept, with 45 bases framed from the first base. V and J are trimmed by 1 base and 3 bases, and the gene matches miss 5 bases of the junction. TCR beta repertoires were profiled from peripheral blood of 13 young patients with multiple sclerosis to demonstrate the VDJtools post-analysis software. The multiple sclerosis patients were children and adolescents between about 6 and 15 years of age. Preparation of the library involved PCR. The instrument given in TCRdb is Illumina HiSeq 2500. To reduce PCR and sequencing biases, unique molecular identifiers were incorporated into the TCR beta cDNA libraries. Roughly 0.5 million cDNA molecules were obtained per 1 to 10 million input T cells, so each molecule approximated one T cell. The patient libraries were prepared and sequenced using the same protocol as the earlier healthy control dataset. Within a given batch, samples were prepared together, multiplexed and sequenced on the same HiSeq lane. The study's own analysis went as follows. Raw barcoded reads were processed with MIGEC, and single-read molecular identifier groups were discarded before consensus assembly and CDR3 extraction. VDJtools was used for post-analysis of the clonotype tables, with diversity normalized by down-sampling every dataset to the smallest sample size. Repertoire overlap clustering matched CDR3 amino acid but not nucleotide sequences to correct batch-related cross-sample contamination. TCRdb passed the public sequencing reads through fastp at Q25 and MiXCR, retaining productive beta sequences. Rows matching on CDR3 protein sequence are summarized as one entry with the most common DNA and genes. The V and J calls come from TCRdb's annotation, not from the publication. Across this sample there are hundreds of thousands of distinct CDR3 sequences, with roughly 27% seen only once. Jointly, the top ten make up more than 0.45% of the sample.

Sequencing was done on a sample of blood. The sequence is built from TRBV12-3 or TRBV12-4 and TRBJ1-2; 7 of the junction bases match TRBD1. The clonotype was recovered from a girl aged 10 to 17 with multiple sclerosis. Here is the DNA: TGTGCCAGCAGTTTAGGGACAGGACGGGACTATGGCTACACCTTC. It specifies CASSLGTGRDYGYTF.